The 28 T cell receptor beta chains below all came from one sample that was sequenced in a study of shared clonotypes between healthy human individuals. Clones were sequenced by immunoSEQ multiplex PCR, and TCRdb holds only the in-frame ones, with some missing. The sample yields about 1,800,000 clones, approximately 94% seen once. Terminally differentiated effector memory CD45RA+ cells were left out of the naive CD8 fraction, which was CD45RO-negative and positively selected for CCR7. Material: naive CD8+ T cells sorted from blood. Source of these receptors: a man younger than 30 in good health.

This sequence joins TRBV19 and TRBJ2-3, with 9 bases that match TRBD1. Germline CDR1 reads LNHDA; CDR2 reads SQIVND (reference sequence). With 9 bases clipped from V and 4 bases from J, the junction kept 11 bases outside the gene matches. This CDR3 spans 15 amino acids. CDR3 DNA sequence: TGTGCCAGCGGAACCGGGACAGGGTTGCCAGATACGCAGTATTTT. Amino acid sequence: CASGTGTGLPDTQYF.

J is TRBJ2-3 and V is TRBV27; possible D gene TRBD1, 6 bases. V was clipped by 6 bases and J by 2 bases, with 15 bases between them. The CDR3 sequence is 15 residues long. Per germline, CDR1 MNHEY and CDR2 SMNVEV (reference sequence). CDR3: CASSRVTGLTDTQYF. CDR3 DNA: TGTGCCAGCAGCCGGGTTACAGGGCTCACAGATACGCAGTATTTT.

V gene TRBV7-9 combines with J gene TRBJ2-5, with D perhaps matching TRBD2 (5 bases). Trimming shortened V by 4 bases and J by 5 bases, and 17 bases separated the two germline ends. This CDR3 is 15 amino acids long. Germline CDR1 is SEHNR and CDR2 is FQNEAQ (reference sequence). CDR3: CASSSDSGLAETQYF. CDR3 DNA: TGTGCCAGCAGCTCCGACTCAGGACTGGCGGAGACCCAGTACTTC.

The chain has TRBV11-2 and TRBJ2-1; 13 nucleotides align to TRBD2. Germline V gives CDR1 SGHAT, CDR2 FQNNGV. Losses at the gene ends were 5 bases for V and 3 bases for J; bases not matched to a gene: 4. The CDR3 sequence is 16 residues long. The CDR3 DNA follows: TGTGCCAGCAGCCCAGGGACTAGCGGGATCTACAATGAGCAGTTCTTC. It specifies CASSPGTSGIYNEQFF.

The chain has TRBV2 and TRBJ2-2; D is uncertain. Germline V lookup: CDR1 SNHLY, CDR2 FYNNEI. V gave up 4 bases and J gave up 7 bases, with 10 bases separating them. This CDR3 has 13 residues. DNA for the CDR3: TGTGCCAGCAGTGGAGAAGGCAGCGGGGAGCTGTTTTTT. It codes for CASSGEGSGELFF.

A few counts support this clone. CDR3 loop: CASSRTGQEAFF. The CDR3 DNA reads as TGTGCCAGCAGCCGGACAGGGCAAGAAGCTTTCTTT. This chain connects TRBV7-2 to TRBJ1-1; 8 bases are shared with TRBD1. After removal of 5 bases from V and 8 bases from J, the junction contained 4 bases not matched to a gene. This CDR3 is built from 12 residues. CDR1 SGHTA and CDR2 FQGNSA come from the germline V gene.

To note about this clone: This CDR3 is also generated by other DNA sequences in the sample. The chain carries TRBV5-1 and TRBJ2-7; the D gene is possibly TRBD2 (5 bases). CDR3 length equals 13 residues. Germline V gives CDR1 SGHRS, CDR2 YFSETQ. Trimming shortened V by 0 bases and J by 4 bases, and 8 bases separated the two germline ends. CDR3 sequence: CASSLEAEYEQYF. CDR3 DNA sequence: TGCGCCAGCAGCTTGGAAGCGGAGTACGAGCAGTACTTC.

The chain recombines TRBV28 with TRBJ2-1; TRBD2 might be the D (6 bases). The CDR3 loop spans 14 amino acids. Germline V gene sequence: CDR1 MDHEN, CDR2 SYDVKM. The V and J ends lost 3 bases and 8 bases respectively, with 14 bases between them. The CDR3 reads CASSFSGGTHEQFF. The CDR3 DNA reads TGTGCCAGCAGTTTCTCCGGGGGAACCCATGAGCAGTTCTTC.

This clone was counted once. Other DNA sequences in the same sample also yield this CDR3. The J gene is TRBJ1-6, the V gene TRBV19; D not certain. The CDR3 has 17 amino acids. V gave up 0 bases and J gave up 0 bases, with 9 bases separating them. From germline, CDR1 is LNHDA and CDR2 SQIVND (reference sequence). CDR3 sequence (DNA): TGTGCCAGTAGTATAGATTTGGAGAGCTCCTATAATTCACCCCTCCACTTT. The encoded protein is CASSIDLESSYNSPLHF.

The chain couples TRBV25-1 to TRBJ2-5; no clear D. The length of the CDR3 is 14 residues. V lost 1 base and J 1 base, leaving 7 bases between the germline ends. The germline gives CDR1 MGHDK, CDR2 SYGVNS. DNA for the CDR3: TGTGCCAGCAGTGAATTTTTCCTCCAAGAGACCCAGTACTTC. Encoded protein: CASSEFFLQETQYF.

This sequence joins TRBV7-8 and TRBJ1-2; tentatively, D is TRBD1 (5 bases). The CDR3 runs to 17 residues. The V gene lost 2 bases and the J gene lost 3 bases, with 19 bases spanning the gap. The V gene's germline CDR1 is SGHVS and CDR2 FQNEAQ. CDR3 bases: TGTGCCAGCAGCTTACTGCCAGGGAAAGGGATTGACTATGGCTACACCTTC. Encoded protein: CASSLLPGKGIDYGYTF.

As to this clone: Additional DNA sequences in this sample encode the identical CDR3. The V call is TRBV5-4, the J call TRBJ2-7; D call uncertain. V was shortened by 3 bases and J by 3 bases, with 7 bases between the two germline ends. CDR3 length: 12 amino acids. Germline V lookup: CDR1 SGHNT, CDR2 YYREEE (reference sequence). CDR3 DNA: TGTGCCAGCAGCTCGGACGGCTACGAGCAGTACTTC. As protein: CASSSDGYEQYF.

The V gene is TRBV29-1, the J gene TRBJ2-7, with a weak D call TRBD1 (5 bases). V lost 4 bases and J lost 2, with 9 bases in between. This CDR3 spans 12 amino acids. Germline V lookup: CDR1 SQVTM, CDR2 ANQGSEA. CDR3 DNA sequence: TGCAGCGTTGTGAAAGGGGCCTACGAGCAGTACTTC. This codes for CSVVKGAYEQYF.

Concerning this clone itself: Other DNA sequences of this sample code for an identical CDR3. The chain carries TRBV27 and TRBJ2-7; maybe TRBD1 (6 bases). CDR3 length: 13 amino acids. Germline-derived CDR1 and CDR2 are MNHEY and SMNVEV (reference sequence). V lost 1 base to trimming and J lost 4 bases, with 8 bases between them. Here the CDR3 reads CASSLWGPYEQYF. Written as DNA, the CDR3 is TGTGCCAGCAGTTTATGGGGGCCTTACGAGCAGTACTTC.

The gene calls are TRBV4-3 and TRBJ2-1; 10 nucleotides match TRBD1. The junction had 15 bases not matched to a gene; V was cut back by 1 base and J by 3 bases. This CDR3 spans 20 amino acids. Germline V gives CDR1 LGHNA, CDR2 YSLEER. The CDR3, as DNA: TGCGCCAGCAGCCAAGGCATGACAGGGGGCACATCAGGGATCTACAATGAGCAGTTCTTC. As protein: CASSQGMTGGTSGIYNEQFF.

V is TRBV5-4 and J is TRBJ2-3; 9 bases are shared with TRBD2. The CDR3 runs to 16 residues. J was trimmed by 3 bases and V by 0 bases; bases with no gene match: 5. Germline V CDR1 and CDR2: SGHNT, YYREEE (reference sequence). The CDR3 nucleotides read TGTGCCAGCAGCTTGGGGCCGGGACTAGCAACAGATACGCAGTATTTT. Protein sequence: CASSLGPGLATDTQYF.

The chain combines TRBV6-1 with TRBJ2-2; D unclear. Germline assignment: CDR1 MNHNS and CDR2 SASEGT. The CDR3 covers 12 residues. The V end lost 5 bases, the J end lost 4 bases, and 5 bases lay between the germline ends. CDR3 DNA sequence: TGTGCCAGCAGTACCCGCACCGGGGAGCTGTTTTTT. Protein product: CASSTRTGELFF.

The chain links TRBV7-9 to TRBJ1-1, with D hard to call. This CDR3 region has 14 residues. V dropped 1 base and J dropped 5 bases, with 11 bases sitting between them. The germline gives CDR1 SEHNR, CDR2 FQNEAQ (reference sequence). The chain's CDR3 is CASSLVGSRTEAFF. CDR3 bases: TGTGCCAGCAGCTTAGTGGGTTCGAGGACTGAAGCTTTCTTT.

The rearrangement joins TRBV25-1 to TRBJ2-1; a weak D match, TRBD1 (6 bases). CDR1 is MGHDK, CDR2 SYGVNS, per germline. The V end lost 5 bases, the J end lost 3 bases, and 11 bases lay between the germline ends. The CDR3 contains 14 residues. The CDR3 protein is CASSTTGNYNEQFF. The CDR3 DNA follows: TGTGCCAGCAGTACTACAGGGAACTACAATGAGCAGTTCTTC. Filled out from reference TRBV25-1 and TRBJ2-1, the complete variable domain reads EADIYQTPRYLVIGTGKKITLECSQTMGHDKMYWYQQDPGMELHLIHYSYGVNSTEKGDLSSESTVSRIRTEHFPLTLESARPSHTSQYLCASSTTGNYNEQFFGPGTRLTVL.

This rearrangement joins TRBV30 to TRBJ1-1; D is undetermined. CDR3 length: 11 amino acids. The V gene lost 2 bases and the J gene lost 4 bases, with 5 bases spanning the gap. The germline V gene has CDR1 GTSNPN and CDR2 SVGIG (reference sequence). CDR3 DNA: TGTGCCTGGAGTCCCATCACTGAAGCTTTCTTT. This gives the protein CAWSPITEAFF. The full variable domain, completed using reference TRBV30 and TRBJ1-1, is SQTIHQWPATLVQPVGSPLSLECTVEGTSNPNLYWYRQAAGRGLQLLFYSVGIGQISSEVPQNLSASRPQDRQFILSSKKLLLSDSGFYLCAWSPITEAFFGQGTRLTVV.

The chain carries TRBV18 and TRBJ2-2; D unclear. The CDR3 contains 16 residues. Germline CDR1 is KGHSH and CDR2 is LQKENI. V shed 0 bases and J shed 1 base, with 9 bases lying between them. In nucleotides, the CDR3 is TGTGCCAGCTCACCACCGATCCTTGGGAACACCGGGGAGCTGTTTTTT. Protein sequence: CASSPPILGNTGELFF.

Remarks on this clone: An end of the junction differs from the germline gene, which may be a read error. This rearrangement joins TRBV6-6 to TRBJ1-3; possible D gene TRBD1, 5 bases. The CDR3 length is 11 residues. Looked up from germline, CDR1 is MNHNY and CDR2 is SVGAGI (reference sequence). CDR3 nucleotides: TGTGCCAGCAGTTATCCCAGGGCGCAGGGTTTT. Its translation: CASSYPRAQGF.

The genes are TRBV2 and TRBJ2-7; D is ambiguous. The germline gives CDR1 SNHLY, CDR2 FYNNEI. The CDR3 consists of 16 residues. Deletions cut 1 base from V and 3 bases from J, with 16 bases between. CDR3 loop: CASSEGGNLLVYEQYF. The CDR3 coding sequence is TGTGCCAGCAGTGAAGGTGGGAACCTCCTCGTCTACGAGCAGTACTTC. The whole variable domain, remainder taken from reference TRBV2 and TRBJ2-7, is EPEVTQTPSHQVTQMGQEVILRCVPISNHLYFYWYRQILGQKVEFLVSFYNNEISEKSEIFDDQFSVERPDGSNFTLKIRSTKLEDSAMYFCASSEGGNLLVYEQYFGPGTRLTVT.

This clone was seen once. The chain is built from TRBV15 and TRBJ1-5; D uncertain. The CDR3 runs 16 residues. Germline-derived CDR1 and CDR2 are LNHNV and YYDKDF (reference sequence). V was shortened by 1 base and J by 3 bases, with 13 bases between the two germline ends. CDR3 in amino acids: CATSRGTSPFNQPQHF. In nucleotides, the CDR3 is TGTGCCACCAGCAGAGGGACTAGCCCATTCAATCAGCCCCAGCATTTT.

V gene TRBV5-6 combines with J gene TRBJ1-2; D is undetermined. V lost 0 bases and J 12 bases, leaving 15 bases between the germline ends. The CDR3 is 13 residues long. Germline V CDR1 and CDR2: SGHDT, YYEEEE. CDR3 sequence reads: CASSLGAGFLNTF. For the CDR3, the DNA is TGTGCCAGCAGCTTGGGGGCCGGGTTCCTCAACACCTTC.

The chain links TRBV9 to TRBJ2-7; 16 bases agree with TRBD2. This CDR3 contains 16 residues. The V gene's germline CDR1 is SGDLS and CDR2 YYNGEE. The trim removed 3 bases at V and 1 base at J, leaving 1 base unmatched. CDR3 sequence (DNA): TGTGCCAGCAGCGAGGGACTAGCGGGAGGGTCCTACGAGCAGTACTTC. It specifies CASSEGLAGGSYEQYF.

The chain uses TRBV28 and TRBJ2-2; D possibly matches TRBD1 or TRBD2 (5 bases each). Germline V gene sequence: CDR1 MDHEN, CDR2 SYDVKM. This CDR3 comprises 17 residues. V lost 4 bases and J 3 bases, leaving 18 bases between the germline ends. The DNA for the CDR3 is TGTGCCAGCAGTTCCTTCCTCCTGGGGCGGGACACCGGGGAGCTGTTTTTT. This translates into CASSSFLLGRDTGELFF.

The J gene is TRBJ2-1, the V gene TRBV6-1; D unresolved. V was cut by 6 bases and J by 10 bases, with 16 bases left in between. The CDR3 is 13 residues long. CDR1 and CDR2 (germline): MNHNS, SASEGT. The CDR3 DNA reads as TGTGCCAGCAGAGGCAAGGACGTAAACGAGCAGTTCTTC. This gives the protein CASRGKDVNEQFF.